The rows below give T cell receptor beta chains drawn from one sample of a study of T cell changes during pregnancy in multiple sclerosis. The assay was immunoSEQ multiplex PCR, and TCRdb's table has in-frame clones only and misses some. This table holds tens of thousands of clones, about 91% found once. The starting material was peripheral blood, obtained after pregnancy. These receptors were collected from a female donor with multiple sclerosis, enrolled in a pregnancy study. Both conserved end residues are part of each CDR3. The order of the fields is J gene, clone size, D gene, V gene, CDR3 protein, CDR3 DNA. The D gene is left open where the match is weak. Rows give clone size only sometimes, using once, few, many, or a class for an expanded clone.

>TRBJ2-1|NA|NA|TRBV19
CASRPREFYNEQFF
TGTGCCAGTAGGCCCCGGGAATTCTACAATGAGCAGTTCTTC
>TRBJ2-1|NA|TRBD2|TRBV7-2
CASRGWGGGDEQFF
TGTGCCAGCAGGGGATGGGGGGGAGGGGATGAGCAGTTCTTC
>TRBJ1-1|NA|NA|TRBV28
CASSFGMNTEAFF
TGTGCCAGCAGTTTCGGGATGAACACTGAAGCTTTCTTT
>TRBJ2-3|NA|NA|TRBV7-3
CASSLMVTLGPDTQYF
TGTGCCAGCAGCTTAATGGTGACACTAGGGCCAGATACGCAGTATTTT
>TRBJ2-3|NA|NA|TRBV7-3
CASSLIAATDTQYF
TGTGCCAGCAGCTTAATTGCGGCCACAGATACGCAGTATTTT
>TRBJ2-1|once|NA|TRBV9
CASSVEPLAGPGNEQFF
TGTGCCAGCAGCGTAGAGCCCTTGGCGGGCCCGGGGAATGAGCAGTTCTTC
>TRBJ1-1|NA|NA|TRBV2
CASSTRRNTEAFF
TGTGCCAGCAGCACTAGGCGGAACACTGAAGCTTTCTTT
>TRBJ2-3|once|TRBD2|TRBV7-8
CASSFATPSGGSRSTDTQYF
TGTGCCAGCAGCTTCGCGACACCTAGCGGGGGGTCCCGGAGCACAGATACGCAGTATTTT
>TRBJ2-3|NA|TRBD2|TRBV9
CASSVLSGGADTQYF
TGTGCCAGCAGCGTATTAAGCGGGGGGGCAGATACGCAGTATTTT
>TRBJ2-5|NA|TRBD1|TRBV4-3
CASSQGDRGVEETQYF
TGCGCCAGCAGCCAAGGGGACAGGGGCGTCGAAGAGACCCAGTACTTC
>TRBJ2-1|NA|NA|TRBV5-1
CASGQNNEQFF
TGCGCCAGTGGCCAAAACAATGAGCAGTTCTTC
>TRBJ1-1|NA|TRBD1|TRBV9
CASSVGDRVNTEAFF
TGTGCCAGCAGCGTAGGGGACAGGGTGAACACTGAAGCTTTCTTT
>TRBJ1-3|NA|NA|TRBV19
CASSTNRAVRGSGNTIYF
TGTGCCAGTAGTACTAACCGGGCCGTTCGGGGCTCTGGAAACACCATATATTTT
>TRBJ2-5|NA|NA|TRBV7-2
CASTPSQIQETQYF
TGTGCCAGCACCCCCTCACAGATCCAAGAGACCCAGTACTTC
>TRBJ2-5|NA|TRBD2|TRBV9
CASSEGLALQETQYF
TGTGCCAGCAGCGAGGGACTAGCTCTCCAAGAGACCCAGTACTTC
>TRBJ1-2|NA|NA|TRBV4-3
CASSQVQGLVRGYTF
TGCGCCAGCAGCCAAGTGCAGGGGCTGGTGCGAGGCTACACCTTC
>TRBJ2-7|NA|NA|TRBV27
CASRVTGDYEQYF
TGTGCCAGCAGAGTCACAGGTGACTACGAGCAGTACTTC
>TRBJ1-1|NA|TRBD1|TRBV7-2
CASSPDRGYTEAFF
TGTGCCAGCAGCCCCGACAGGGGATACACTGAAGCTTTCTTT
>TRBJ2-2|NA|NA|TRBV19
CASSSEGVGRELFF
TGTGCCAGTAGTTCCGAGGGGGTAGGAAGGGAGCTGTTTTTT
>TRBJ1-4|NA|TRBD1|TRBV5-6
CASSLPPGQGDEKLFF
TGTGCCAGCAGCTTGCCTCCGGGACAGGGAGATGAAAAACTGTTTTTT
>TRBJ1-1|NA|TRBD1|TRBV2
CASSVQGAHHTEAFF
TGTGCCAGCAGTGTACAGGGGGCTCATCACACTGAAGCTTTCTTT
>TRBJ2-7|NA|NA|TRBV7-6
CASSLAGSEQYF
TGTGCCAGCAGCTTGGCGGGGAGCGAGCAGTACTTC
>TRBJ2-1|NA|TRBD2|TRBV7-7
CASSLGTSGGDEQFF
TGTGCTAGCAGCTTAGGGACTAGCGGGGGCGATGAGCAGTTCTTC
>TRBJ1-5|NA|NA|TRBV4-3
CASSQDHERDSNQPQHF
TGCGCCAGCAGCCAAGATCATGAGAGAGATAGCAATCAGCCCCAGCATTTT
>TRBJ2-7|NA|NA|TRBV4-2
CASSQEPGIGSYEQYF
TGTGCCAGCAGCCAAGAACCGGGGATCGGGTCCTACGAGCAGTACTTC
>TRBJ2-5|NA|NA|TRBV5-8
CASSSPPTTQYF
TGTGCCAGCAGCTCCCCACCTACGACCCAGTACTTC
>TRBJ1-1|NA|NA|TRBV9
CASSSRGRGSMGTEAFF
TGTGCCAGCAGCTCTCGGGGGAGGGGGTCTATGGGCACTGAAGCTTTCTTT
>TRBJ2-2|NA|TRBD1|TRBV4-3
CASSPSGTGATTGELFF
TGCGCCAGCAGCCCCTCCGGGACAGGGGCGACGACCGGGGAGCTGTTTTTT